The rows below give T cell receptor beta chains drawn from one sample of a study of cytomegalovirus exposure and HLA in healthy donors. Sequenced by immunoSEQ multiplex PCR; TCRdb stores in-frame clones only, minus some. Of around 150,000 clones listed, about 80% are singletons. What was sequenced was PBMCs. These receptors all come from a woman aged 45-65 years in good health and CMV-seropositive. Both conserved end residues are part of each CDR3. A D gene is named only where the DNA matches it firmly. Size is omitted from some rows. Given values are once, few, many or a class for expanded clones.

j_call,v_call,d_call,clone_size,cdr3_aa,cdr3_nt
TRBJ2-5,TRBV28,TRBD2,.,CASRPSGGAGETQYF,TGTGCCAGCAGGCCTAGCGGGGGGGCAGGTGAGACCCAGTACTTC
TRBJ2-5,TRBV7-6,TRBD1,.,CASSLSRGRRETQYF,TGTGCCAGCAGCTTAAGTAGGGGGCGCCGAGAGACCCAGTACTTC
TRBJ2-3,TRBV7-2,.,.,CASSSHRTDTQYF,TGTGCCAGCAGCTCACACAGAACAGATACGCAGTATTTT
TRBJ2-5,TRBV9,TRBD2,.,CASSVDVAGGPLQETQYF,TGTGCCAGCAGCGTAGATGTAGCGGGAGGGCCCCTCCAAGAGACCCAGTACTTC
TRBJ2-3,TRBV7-9,.,.,CASSPGVEAEDTQYF,TGTGCCAGCAGCCCCGGCGTTGAGGCCGAAGATACGCAGTATTTT
TRBJ2-7,TRBV6-6,TRBD1,.,CAGRQGPADEQYF,TGTGCCGGGAGACAGGGGCCTGCCGACGAGCAGTACTTC
TRBJ2-5,TRBV19,.,.,CASSIGQGGAVETQYF,TGTGCCAGTAGTATAGGTCAGGGTGGGGCGGTGGAGACCCAGTACTTC
TRBJ2-5,TRBV5-6,.,.,CASSLERQHQETQYF,TGTGCCAGCAGCTTAGAACGACAGCACCAAGAGACCCAGTACTTC
TRBJ2-5,TRBV9,TRBD2,.,CASSVTSGGQETQYF,TGTGCCAGCAGCGTAACTAGCGGGGGCCAAGAGACCCAGTACTTC
TRBJ1-1,TRBV19,TRBD1,.,CASRNRGRPDTEAFF,TGTGCCAGTAGAAACAGGGGGCGCCCGGACACTGAAGCTTTCTTT
TRBJ2-7,TRBV10-3,.,.,CAISEPGQRPYEQYF,TGTGCCATCAGTGAGCCTGGACAGCGTCCCTACGAGCAGTACTTC
TRBJ2-3,TRBV7-2,TRBD2,.,CASSLGGGATDTQYF,TGTGCCAGCAGCTTAGGCGGGGGGGCCACAGATACGCAGTATTTT
TRBJ1-5,TRBV19,.,.,CASSIGGSNQPQHF,TGTGCCAGTAGTATCGGGGGGAGCAATCAGCCCCAGCATTTT
TRBJ2-7,TRBV5-6,.,few,CASSLREGEQYF,TGTGCCAGCAGCCTCAGGGAAGGCGAGCAGTACTTC
TRBJ2-7,TRBV5-6,TRBD1,.,CASSLVPGQVAYEQYF,TGTGCCAGCAGCTTGGTTCCCGGACAGGTCGCCTACGAGCAGTACTTC
TRBJ1-6,TRBV4-3,.,once,CASSRGVGGPLHF,TGCGCCAGCAGCAGGGGTGTGGGGGGACCCCTCCACTTT
TRBJ2-1,TRBV5-4,TRBD1,once,CASSRDSPSNEQFF,TGTGCCAGCAGCCGGGACAGCCCCTCCAATGAGCAGTTCTTC
TRBJ1-5,TRBV19,.,.,CASRTLGGTHQPQHF,TGTGCGAGTAGAACCCTGGGGGGGACTCATCAGCCCCAGCATTTT
TRBJ2-1,TRBV5-6,.,.,CASSPAGADEQFF,TGTGCCAGCAGCCCAGCAGGGGCCGATGAGCAGTTCTTC
TRBJ2-3,TRBV5-1,.,few,CASSLGGDRIDTQYF,TGCGCCAGCAGCTTGGGGGGAGACAGGATAGATACGCAGTATTTT
TRBJ1-5,TRBV4-3,.,.,CASSQDRTGQPQHF,TGCGCCAGCAGCCAAGATCGTACGGGTCAGCCCCAGCATTTT
TRBJ2-3,TRBV9,TRBD1,.,CASSAGQGETDTQYF,TGTGCCAGCAGCGCAGGACAGGGGGAGACAGATACGCAGTATTTT
TRBJ2-1,TRBV9,TRBD2,.,CASSVQPSGSYNEQFF,TGTGCCAGCAGCGTACAACCTAGCGGGTCATACAATGAGCAGTTCTTC
TRBJ1-2,TRBV28,.,.,CASSLFGVYGYTF,TGTGCCAGCAGTTTATTCGGGGTATATGGCTACACCTTC
TRBJ2-7,TRBV5-1,.,once,CASSLEQGVSEQYF,TGCGCCAGCAGCTTGGAACAGGGCGTGAGCGAGCAGTACTTC
TRBJ2-3,TRBV5-1,.,.,CASRPGGTGTDTQYF,TGCGCCAGCAGGCCCGGAGGGACAGGCACAGATACGCAGTATTTT
TRBJ2-7,TRBV5-8,.,.,CASRYNTDSYEQYF,TGTGCCAGCAGATATAACACAGACTCCTACGAGCAGTACTTC
TRBJ1-1,TRBV4-1,.,.,CATSASRTVNTEAFF,TGCGCCACCTCTGCATCTAGGACTGTGAACACTGAAGCTTTCTTT
TRBJ1-5,TRBV7-8,.,few,CASSPRGLNQPQHF,TGTGCCAGCAGCCCGCGAGGCCTTAATCAGCCCCAGCATTTT
TRBJ1-1,TRBV2,.,.,CASTQSRDTEAFF,TGTGCCAGCACCCAAAGCAGGGACACTGAAGCTTTCTTT
TRBJ2-5,TRBV29-1,.,.,CSVEEGSETQYF,TGCAGCGTTGAGGAGGGTAGCGAGACCCAGTACTTC
TRBJ1-2,TRBV7-9,.,.,CASSLQGTYGYTF,TGTGCCAGCAGCTTACAGGGGACCTATGGCTACACCTTC
TRBJ2-2,TRBV27,.,.,CASSLQMNTGELFF,TGTGCCAGCAGTTTGCAGATGAACACCGGGGAGCTGTTTTTT
TRBJ2-1,TRBV10-3,TRBD2,.,CAISVQLAGDYNEQFF,TGTGCCATCAGTGTCCAACTAGCGGGGGACTACAATGAGCAGTTCTTC
TRBJ2-4,TRBV9,TRBD2,.,CASSPSGGAKNIQYF,TGTGCCAGCAGCCCTAGCGGGGGAGCCAAAAACATTCAGTACTTC
TRBJ2-7,TRBV21-1,.,.,CASSPGGTGSYEQYF,TGTGCCAGCAGCCCAGGGGGGACAGGTTCCTACGAGCAGTACTTC
TRBJ1-3,TRBV5-1,TRBD1,once,CASSIAGTASGNTIYF,TGCGCCAGCAGCATTGCCGGGACAGCCTCTGGAAACACCATATATTTT
TRBJ2-3,TRBV5-4,TRBD2,.,CASAGTRSTDTQYF,TGTGCCAGCGCCGGGACTAGAAGCACAGATACGCAGTATTTT
TRBJ2-1,TRBV4-1,TRBD1,.,CASSQDLHRGQFF,TGCGCCAGCAGCCAAGATCTACACAGGGGGCAGTTCTTC
TRBJ2-2,TRBV5-1,.,.,CASSLLSTRSPGELFF,TGCGCCAGCAGCTTGTTGTCGACTAGGTCCCCCGGGGAGCTGTTTTTT
TRBJ2-6,TRBV4-1,TRBD1,.,CASSLQSQGASAGANVLTF,TGCGCCAGCAGCCTCCAGTCCCAGGGGGCCTCTGCAGGGGCCAACGTCCTGACTTTC
TRBJ1-2,TRBV29-1,TRBD1,.,CSGKGQRYGYTF,TGCAGCGGCAAGGGACAGCGCTATGGCTACACCTTC
TRBJ2-2,TRBV5-1,TRBD2,.,CASSSSSGSPGELFF,TGCGCCAGCAGCTCAAGTAGCGGGAGCCCCGGGGAGCTGTTTTTT
TRBJ2-2,TRBV18,.,.,CASSLYRNTGELFF,TGTGCCAGCTCACTCTATAGGAACACCGGGGAGCTGTTTTTT
TRBJ2-7,TRBV7-6,TRBD1,.,CASSFSGQGATEQYF,TGTGCCAGCAGCTTCTCGGGACAGGGGGCAACCGAGCAGTACTTC
TRBJ2-5,TRBV7-9,TRBD2,few,CASSLGLAGGMEETQYF,TGTGCCAGCAGCTTAGGGCTAGCGGGAGGTATGGAAGAGACCCAGTACTTC
TRBJ2-3,TRBV2,.,.,CASGLSTDTQYF,TGTGCCAGCGGACTAAGCACAGATACGCAGTATTTT
TRBJ2-5,TRBV7-6,.,.,CASSLPPTETQYF,TGTGCCAGCAGCTTACCCCCTACCGAGACCCAGTACTTC
TRBJ1-1,TRBV29-1,TRBD1,.,CSVEGQANTEAFF,TGCAGCGTTGAGGGACAGGCGAACACTGAAGCTTTCTTT
TRBJ2-7,TRBV28,TRBD2,.,CASSLSAGGYGQYF,TGTGCCAGCAGTTTATCCGCCGGGGGGTATGGGCAGTACTTC
TRBJ2-1,TRBV29-1,.,.,CSVENFRGQFF,TGCAGCGTTGAGAATTTCCGCGGACAGTTCTTC
TRBJ1-3,TRBV27,.,.,CASRTLGDSGNTIYF,TGTGCCAGCAGGACATTAGGTGACTCTGGAAACACCATATATTTT
TRBJ2-1,TRBV5-4,TRBD2,.,CASSTGSGAYNEQFF,TGTGCCAGCAGCACTGGGAGCGGGGCTTACAATGAGCAGTTCTTC
TRBJ1-5,TRBV7-2,TRBD1,.,CASSLRDSTQHF,TGTGCCAGCAGCTTAAGGGACAGTACCCAGCATTTT
TRBJ1-1,TRBV4-1,.,.,CASSQTPGTFNTEAFF,TGCGCCAGCAGCCAAACCCCCGGGACATTTAACACTGAAGCTTTCTTT
TRBJ1-4,TRBV4-3,.,.,CASSQGPGNRPNEKLFF,TGCGCCAGCAGCCAAGGTCCAGGGAACCGTCCTAATGAAAAACTGTTTTTT
TRBJ1-2,TRBV10-1,.,few,CASSPDRNYGYTF,TGCGCCAGCAGTCCCGACAGGAACTATGGCTACACCTTC
TRBJ1-2,TRBV19,.,.,CASRNQGSGGYTF,TGTGCCAGTAGGAACCAGGGGAGTGGTGGCTACACCTTC
TRBJ1-5,TRBV5-1,TRBD1,.,CASSSGTDGQPQHF,TGCGCCAGCAGCTCAGGGACAGACGGTCAGCCCCAGCATTTT